This T cell receptor (beta chain) appears in the sequencing data of a study of T cells in Graves' hyperthyroidism and ophthalmopathy. For the study at large: Once the initial diagnosis was made, peripheral blood was obtained before any treatment. Study-wide results and limits: In validation, the model predicted ophthalmopathy. These predictions came a median roughly 6 months before onset. Appearing also in blood were most of the thyroid clonotypes expanded above 0.001.

Of note for this clonotype: Its matching antigen is unknown.

The germline V gene encodes CDR1 LNHDA and CDR2 SQIVND (reference sequence). The CDR3 is made up of 15 amino acids. Trimming took 9 bases from V and 2 from J; bases not matched to a gene: 11. TCR beta CDR3 regions were amplified from RNA transcripts. The primer set for the first-round RT-PCR of the TCR CDR3 was HTBI. TCRdb itself ran the multiplex PCR reads through MiXCR, one entry per CDR3 protein. The profile covers 750,000 to 900,000 distinct CDR3 sequences, with more than 30% appearing a single time and 8% to 9% taken by the ten largest. Material for sequencing was blood. The source is a man younger than 35 with Graves' hyperthyroidism. This sequence joins TRBV19 and TRBJ2-7; 9 bases line up with TRBD2. The CDR3 here is CASSSSGELTYEQYF. In nucleotides, the CDR3 is TGTGCCAGCAGCTCTAGCGGGGAGCTCACCTACGAGCAGTACTTC.